The clone carrying this T cell receptor beta chain appeared many times. Losses at the gene ends were 1 base for V and 2 bases for J; bases not matched to a gene: 7. Germline values: CDR1 MGHRA, CDR2 YSYEKL. The CDR3 length is 16 residues. Profiles of TCR beta VDJ and CDR3 were generated from a genomic DNA template. TCRdb used MiXCR to reprocess the reads, holding one entry per CDR3 protein. Found here are over 150,000 distinct CDR3 sequences, about 54% of them singletons; the top ten hold more than 10%. An expansion of CD8+CD57+ cells by flow cytometry had been shown in patients chosen for sequencing. Patient blood was sampled before any therapy had been received. This sample was taken from a study of CD8+CD57+ T cells in acquired aplastic anemia. Across the whole study: The study obtained an average of around 2.9 ug of DNA from sorted CD4+ and CD8+ cells.

The gene calls are TRBV4-1 and TRBJ2-7, with TRBD1 matching 8 bases. The source of this sequence is a human donor with aplastic anemia. Specimen: sorted CD4+, CD8+, or CD8+CD57+ T cells (not recorded which) from PBMCs. The CDR3 here is CASSQGPDRATYEQYF. The CDR3 nucleotides are TGCGCCAGCAGCCAAGGTCCGGACAGGGCCACCTACGAGCAGTACTTC.